The next 13 T cell receptor beta chains were all read from a single sample in a study of T cell clonality in common variable immunodeficiency. Using immunoSEQ multiplex PCR, the repertoire was profiled, and TCRdb retains in-frame clones only, with some absent. Listed for the sample are around 55,000 clones, none seen a single time. Material for sequencing was peripheral blood mononuclear cells. These receptors came from a person aged 18 to 75 in good health.

As concerns this clone: The read finishes 3 residues shy of the CDR3 end, and the germline J gene is used to complete it. V usage is TRBV7-9 and J usage is TRBJ2-2; D is unclear. Germline CDR1 reads SEHNR; CDR2 reads FQNEAQ (reference sequence). V dropped 5 bases and J dropped 6 bases, with 7 bases sitting between them. There are 12 residues in the CDR3. The CDR3 protein is CASSLRSGELFF. The sequenced CDR3 bases are TGTGCCAGCAGCCTTAGATCCGGGGAG.

This clone was detected many times. The CDR3 extends 3 residues past the end of the read, so its final part is completed from the germline J gene. The J gene is TRBJ1-5, the V gene TRBV5-1, with a tentative D call TRBD1 (6 bases). CDR3 size: 15 residues. Looked up from germline, CDR1 is SGHRS and CDR2 is YFSETQ. V lost 4 bases, J lost 3 bases, and 14 bases lay in between. CDR3 protein: CASSPSGQSNQPQHF. Incomplete CDR3 DNA: TGCGCCAGCAGCCCGTCGGGACAATCCAATCAGCCC.

The sample holds many counts of this clone. The read terminates 3 residues before the CDR3 end, so the remaining end is supplied by the germline J gene. The chain links TRBV11-2 to TRBJ2-3; tentatively, D is TRBD2 (6 bases). The CDR3 has 15 residues. Per the germline V gene, CDR1 is SGHAT and CDR2 is FQNNGV. The V end lost 4 bases, the J end lost 2 bases, and 13 bases lay between the germline ends. The sequenced part of the CDR3 DNA is TGTGCCAGCAGCTCTGAAAGGGACTTCACAGATACG. It codes for CASSSERDFTDT. The entire CDR3 reads CASSSERDFTDTQYF.

This clone was observed many times. The read comes to an end 3 residues before the CDR3 does, leaving the germline J gene to fill in the end. The chain couples TRBV20-1 to TRBJ2-3, with D unresolved. CDR3 length: 15 amino acids. CDR1 and CDR2 (germline): DFQATT, SNEGSKA (reference sequence). Trimming removed 0 bases at V and 0 bases at J, with 10 bases between. The chain's CDR3 is CSARDRGPSTDTQYF. The covered CDR3 bases are TGCAGTGCTAGAGATCGAGGCCCTAGCACAGATACG.

This clone has ten or more counts. At one end the junction does not follow the germline gene, possibly because of a read error. The read ends 3 residues before the CDR3 terminus; that terminus is restored from the germline J gene. V gene TRBV4-2 combines with J gene TRBJ2-6; D is undetermined. Germline values: CDR1 LGHNA, CDR2 YNFKEQ. The CDR3 covers 16 residues. The chain's CDR3 is CASSQFRSSGANVLTF. The sequenced part of the CDR3 DNA is TGCGCCAGCAGCCAATTTCGTAGCTCTGGGGCCAACGTC.

This clone was found many times. The read is 3 residues too short to cover the CDR3 end, so that end is filled in from the germline J gene. J is TRBJ1-1 and V is TRBV20-1, with D unclear. The CDR3 runs to 11 residues. Looked up from germline, CDR1 is DFQATT and CDR2 is SNEGSKA (reference sequence). Here the CDR3 reads CSARDMTVAFF. CDR3 DNA (partial): TGCAGTGCTAGAGACATGACTGTG.

This clone was observed at least ten times. The read gets to within 3 residues of the CDR3 end, and the germline J gene fills in the rest. The chain is built from TRBV6-4 and TRBJ2-2; 7 bases align to TRBD1. Germline CDR1 MRHNA, CDR2 SNTAGT. This CDR3 spans 17 amino acids. Trimming cost V 0 bases and J 5 bases; bases outside gene matches: 9. CDR3 loop: CASSDSWGKQGTGELFF. CDR3 DNA (partial): TGTGCCAGCAGTGACTCTTGGGGGAAACAGGGGACCGGGGAG.

This clone has at least ten counts. The read halts 3 residues ahead of the CDR3 end, with the missing end drawn from the germline J gene. The chain has TRBV5-6 and TRBJ2-3, with D hard to call. In germline, CDR1 is SGHDT, CDR2 YYEEEE. V dropped 3 bases and J dropped 6 bases, with 5 bases sitting between them. This CDR3 region has 11 residues. The CDR3 DNA, read in part, is TGTGCCAGCAGCTCAGTTGATACG. Amino acids: CASSSVDT. In full, the CDR3 is CASSSVDTQYF.

This clone was counted ten times or more. Coverage ceases 3 residues before the CDR3 finishes, and the germline J gene fills in the end. V usage is TRBV19 and J usage is TRBJ2-1; 13 bases map to TRBD2. CDR1 is LNHDA and CDR2 is SQIVND in the germline V gene (reference sequence). The CDR3 spans 15 residues. Trimming cost V 5 bases and J 5 bases; bases outside gene matches: 3. The DNA read from the CDR3 is TGTGCCAGTAGTCAAGGACTAGCGGGAGACAATGAG. Translating it yields CASSQGLAGDNE. The CDR3 in full is CASSQGLAGDNEQFF.

Many counts were recorded for this clone. Germline and junction disagree at one end, which may indicate a read error. The observed sequence ends 3 residues before the CDR3 terminus, with the missing tail filled in from the germline J gene. The rearrangement joins TRBV4-2 to TRBJ1-2; a possible D gene is TRBD1 (5 bases). Looked up from germline, CDR1 is LGHNA and CDR2 is YNFKEQ. This CDR3 region has 14 residues. CDR3 sequence reads: CASSQVPPTAGYTF. Incomplete CDR3 DNA: TGCGCCAGCAGCCAAGTCCCCCCGACAGCCGGC.

This clone was seen many times. The sequenced fragment ends 3 residues before the CDR3 boundary, so the rest is inferred from the germline J gene. The rearrangement links TRBV4-1 to TRBJ1-2, with D possibly TRBD1 on 6 matching bases. V lost 5 bases and J 3 bases, leaving 10 bases between the germline ends. CDR3 length equals 13 residues. CDR1 is MGHRA and CDR2 is YSYEKL in the germline V gene. The CDR3 protein is CASSSRTDYGYTF. The CDR3 bases that were read are TGCGCCAGCAGCTCCCGGACAGACTATGGC.

Ten or more counts support this clone. Coverage ceases 3 residues before the CDR3 finishes, and the germline J gene fills in the end. The chain is built from TRBV5-4 and TRBJ2-1, with TRBD2 matching over 10 bases. The CDR3 is 15 residues long. V lost 2 bases to trimming and J lost 8 bases; unmatched junction nucleotides: 7. CDR1 and CDR2 from the germline V gene are SGHNT and YYREEE (reference sequence). The covered CDR3 bases are TGTGCCAGCAGCTTCGGACTAGCGGACCAGGATGAG. Residues: CASSFGLADQDE. The CDR3 as a whole reads CASSFGLADQDEQFF.

This clone was seen at least ten times. The missing CDR3 end, 3 residues past where the read stops, is filled in from the germline J gene. The rearrangement uses TRBV5-5 and TRBJ2-5; no firm D call. This CDR3 is built from 15 residues. V was cut by 5 bases and J by 2 bases, with 16 bases left in between. CDR1 is SGHKS and CDR2 is YYEKEE in the germline V gene (reference sequence). Here the CDR3 reads CASRGIATIQETQYF. The CDR3 bases that were read are TGTGCCAGCAGAGGAATAGCCACCATTCAAGAGACC.